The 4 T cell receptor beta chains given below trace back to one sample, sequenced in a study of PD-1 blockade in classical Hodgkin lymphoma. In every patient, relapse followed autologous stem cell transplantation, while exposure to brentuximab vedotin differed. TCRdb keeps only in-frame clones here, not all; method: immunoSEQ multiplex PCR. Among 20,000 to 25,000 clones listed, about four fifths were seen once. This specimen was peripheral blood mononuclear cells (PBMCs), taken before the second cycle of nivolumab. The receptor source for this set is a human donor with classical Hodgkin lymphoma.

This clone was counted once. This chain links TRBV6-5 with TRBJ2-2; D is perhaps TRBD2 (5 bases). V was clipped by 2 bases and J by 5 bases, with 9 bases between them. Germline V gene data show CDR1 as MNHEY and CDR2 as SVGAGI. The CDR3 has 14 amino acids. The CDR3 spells CASSYDTGTGELFF. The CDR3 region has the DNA TGTGCCAGCAGTTACGATACGGGAACCGGGGAGCTGTTTTTT.

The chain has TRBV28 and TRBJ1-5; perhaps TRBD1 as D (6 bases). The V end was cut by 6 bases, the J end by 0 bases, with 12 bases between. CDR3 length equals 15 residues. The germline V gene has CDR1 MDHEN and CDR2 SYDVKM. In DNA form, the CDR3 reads TGTGCCAGCAGCCTGGGACACTATAGCAATCAGCCCCAGCATTTT. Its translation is CASSLGHYSNQPQHF.

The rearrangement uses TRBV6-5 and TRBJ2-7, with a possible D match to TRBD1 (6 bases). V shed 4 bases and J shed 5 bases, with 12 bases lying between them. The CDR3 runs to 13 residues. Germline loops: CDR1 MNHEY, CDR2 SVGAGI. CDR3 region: CASSSQGSNEQYF. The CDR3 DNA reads TGTGCCAGCAGTTCCCAGGGGTCTAACGAGCAGTACTTC.

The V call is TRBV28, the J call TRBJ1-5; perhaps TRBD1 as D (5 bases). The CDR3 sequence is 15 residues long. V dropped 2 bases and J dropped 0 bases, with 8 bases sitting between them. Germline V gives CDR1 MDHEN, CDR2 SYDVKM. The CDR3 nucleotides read TGTGCCAGCAGTTTACAGGGCACTAGCAATCAGCCCCAGCATTTT. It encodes CASSLQGTSNQPQHF.